The 10 T cell receptor beta chains presented below share a single source sample, sequenced in a study of blood T cell repertoires in COVID-19. Profiled with immunoSEQ multiplex PCR; TCRdb holds only in-frame clones, not every one. The data contain roughly 250,000 clones, roughly nine tenths of them singletons. The sample taken for sequencing was PBMCs or T cells enriched from blood (not recorded which). The receptors stem from a woman in her 30s with acute COVID-19.

The chain carries TRBV5-4 and TRBJ2-7, with 9 bases fitting TRBD2. V shed 4 bases and J 0 bases; nucleotides not matched to a gene: 5. The CDR3 totals 15 residues. Germline assignment: CDR1 SGHNT and CDR2 YYREEE (reference sequence). CDR3 sequence: CASSLRAGGSYEQYF. The CDR3 DNA is TGTGCCAGCAGCCTGAGAGCGGGAGGCTCCTACGAGCAGTACTTC. Supplemented by reference TRBV5-4 and TRBJ2-7, the full variable domain reads ETGVTQSPTHLIKTRGQQVTLRCSSQSGHNTVSWYQQALGQGPQFIFQYYREEENGRGNFPPRFSGLQFPNYSSELNVNALELDDSALYLCASSLRAGGSYEQYFGPGTRLTVT.

The chain joins TRBV30 to TRBJ1-5, with D maybe TRBD1 (5 bases). The CDR3 is 13 amino acids. Germline CDR1 reads GTSNPN; CDR2 reads SVGIG (reference sequence). Trimming shortened V by 3 bases and J by 7 bases, and 13 bases separated the two germline ends. Here the CDR3 reads CAWSPGQGQPQHF. CDR3 coding DNA: TGTGCCTGGAGCCCAGGGCAAGGGCAGCCCCAGCATTTT.

The gene calls are TRBV4-1 and TRBJ1-5; the D gene is possibly TRBD1 (6 bases). The ends were cut back, 1 base at V and 6 bases at J, with 13 bases in the middle. The CDR3 is 15 amino acids. Germline CDR1 MGHRA, CDR2 YSYEKL. CDR3 sequence reads: CASSQGNRVPQPQHF. The CDR3 DNA sequence: TGCGCCAGCAGCCAAGGAAACAGGGTTCCTCAGCCCCAGCATTTT.

The chain is built from TRBV28 and TRBJ1-5; D is unresolved. The CDR3 length is 16 residues. The V gene's germline CDR1 is MDHEN and CDR2 SYDVKM. V lost 3 bases to trimming and J lost 0 bases, with 12 bases between them. DNA of the CDR3: TGTGCCAGCAGTTTCGAACAGAGATATAGCAATCAGCCCCAGCATTTT. This translates into CASSFEQRYSNQPQHF. Full variable domain (rest looked up from reference TRBV28 and TRBJ1-5): DVKVTQSSRYLVKRTGEKVFLECVQDMDHENMFWYRQDPGLGLRLIYFSYDVKMKEKGDIPEGYSVSREKKERFSLILESASTNQTSMYLCASSFEQRYSNQPQHFGDGTRLSIL.

This sequence joins TRBV6-5 and TRBJ1-1; TRBD1 is a possible D gene (5 bases). CDR3 size: 14 residues. V shed 5 bases and J shed 1 base, with 11 bases lying between them. Germline V gives CDR1 MNHEY, CDR2 SVGAGI. The CDR3 protein is CASSRRTGNTEAFF. The CDR3 nucleotides read TGTGCCAGCAGTCGACGAACAGGGAACACTGAAGCTTTCTTT.

For the CDR3, the DNA is TGTGCCAGCAGTGATGGCGGCTACACCTTC. Amino acid sequence: CASSDGGYTF. This chain links TRBV2 with TRBJ1-2; D gene uncertain. Germline loops: CDR1 SNHLY, CDR2 FYNNEI. Deletions cut 3 bases from V and 8 bases from J, with 4 bases between. The CDR3 is 10 residues long.

This rearrangement joins TRBV7-9 to TRBJ2-7; possible D gene TRBD1, 5 bases. The germline CDR1 and CDR2 sequences are SEHNR and FQNEAQ (reference sequence). Trimming left V 6 bases short and J 3 bases short, with 9 bases between. The CDR3 has 12 residues. CDR3 amino acids: CASRNRYYEQYF. The CDR3 bases are TGTGCCAGCAGAAACAGGTACTACGAGCAGTACTTC.

This clone occurred once. The chain couples TRBV5-5 to TRBJ1-4, with a tentative D call TRBD1 (5 bases). CDR3 size: 13 residues. CDR1 SGHKS and CDR2 YYEKEE come from the germline V gene (reference sequence). Trimming shortened V by 0 bases and J by 10 bases, and 10 bases separated the two germline ends. DNA of the CDR3: TGTGCCAGCAGCTTGGTAGGGGAAGGAAAACTGTTTTTT. Translating gives CASSLVGEGKLFF.

V is TRBV7-9 and J is TRBJ2-1; 10 nucleotides agree with TRBD2. Trimming removed 1 base from V and 8 bases from J; junction bases left unmatched: 5. The CDR3 totals 15 residues. The germline V gene has CDR1 SEHNR and CDR2 FQNEAQ (reference sequence). The CDR3 reads CASSLVSGRAHEQFF. CDR3 nucleotide sequence: TGTGCCAGCAGCTTAGTAAGCGGGAGGGCCCATGAGCAGTTCTTC.

The chain links TRBV29-1 to TRBJ1-1; possibly TRBD1 for D (6 bases). The CDR3 is made up of 14 amino acids. With 3 bases removed from V and 1 base from J, the gap between germline ends came to 12 bases. CDR1 and CDR2 from the germline V gene are SQVTM and ANQGSEA. Here the CDR3 reads CSVDRGYRNTEAFF. In DNA form, the CDR3 reads TGCAGCGTTGATAGGGGGTACAGGAACACTGAAGCTTTCTTT.